This TCR beta chain was captured in a study of cytomegalovirus exposure and HLA in healthy donors. Study-wide background: Earlier findings included roughly 120 million unique TCR beta sequences obtained from about 170 million T cells. Study-wide points: Reportedly, cytomegalovirus status was diagnosed with high sensitivity and specificity. The records held CMV serostatus as the only immune exposure information.

60 Vbeta and 13 Jbeta primers were used in PCR. Repertoires were generated with immunoSEQ multiplex PCR, while TCRdb's copy carries only in-frame clones and drops some. Of 150,000 or so clones in the sample, around 66% are singletons; the top ten hold 3%. The CDR3 runs to 14 residues. CDR1 is SGHNT and CDR2 is YYREEE in the germline V gene (reference sequence). Trimming removed 2 bases from V and 1 base from J; junction bases left unmatched: 2. This clone was observed a single time. Its antigen is currently unknown. The chain has TRBV5-4 and TRBJ2-5; 7 positions agree with TRBD1. The receptor was derived from a woman aged 25 to 39 in good health and CMV-seropositive. Sequences were obtained from PBMCs. For the CDR3, the DNA is TGTGCCAGCAGCTTAGGGACAGTCCAAGAGACCCAGTACTTC. It is translated as CASSLGTVQETQYF.